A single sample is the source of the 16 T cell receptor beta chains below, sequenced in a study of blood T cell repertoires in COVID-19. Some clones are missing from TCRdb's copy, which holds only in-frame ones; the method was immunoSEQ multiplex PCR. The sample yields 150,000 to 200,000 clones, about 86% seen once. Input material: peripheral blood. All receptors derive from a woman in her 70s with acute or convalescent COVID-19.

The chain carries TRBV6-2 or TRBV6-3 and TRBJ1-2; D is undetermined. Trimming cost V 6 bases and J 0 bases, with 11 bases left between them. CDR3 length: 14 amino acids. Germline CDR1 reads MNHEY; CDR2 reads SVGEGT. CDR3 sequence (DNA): TGTGCCAGCAGCTCGCCAGGTACTAACTATGGCTACACCTTC. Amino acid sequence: CASSSPGTNYGYTF.

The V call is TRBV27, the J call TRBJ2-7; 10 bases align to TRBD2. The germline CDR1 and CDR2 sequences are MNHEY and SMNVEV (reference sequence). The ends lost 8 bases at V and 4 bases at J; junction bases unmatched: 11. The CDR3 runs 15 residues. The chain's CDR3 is CASGRPSGSRYEQYF. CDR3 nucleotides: TGTGCCAGCGGTCGTCCTAGCGGGAGTCGGTACGAGCAGTACTTC.

The CDR3 protein is CASSPGGVGTGELFF. The CDR3 region has the DNA TGCGCCAGCAGCCCTGGAGGAGTGGGGACCGGGGAGCTGTTTTTT. The chain employs TRBV4-3 and TRBJ2-2, with D perhaps matching TRBD2 (5 bases). Trimming left V 4 bases short and J 5 bases short, with 14 bases between. The CDR3 is 15 amino acids. Germline-derived CDR1 and CDR2 are LGHNA and YSLEER.

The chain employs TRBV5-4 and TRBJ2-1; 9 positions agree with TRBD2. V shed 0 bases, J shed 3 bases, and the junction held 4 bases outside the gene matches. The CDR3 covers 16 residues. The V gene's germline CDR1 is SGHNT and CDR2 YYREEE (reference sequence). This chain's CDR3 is CASSLAGGGDYNEQFF. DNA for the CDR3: TGTGCCAGCAGCTTGGCGGGCGGGGGGGACTACAATGAGCAGTTCTTC.

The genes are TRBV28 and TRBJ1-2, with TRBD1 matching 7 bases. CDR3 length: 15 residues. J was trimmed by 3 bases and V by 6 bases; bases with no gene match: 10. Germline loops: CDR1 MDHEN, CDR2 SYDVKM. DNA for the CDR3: TGTGCCAGCAGCCTACCCCTCGACAGGGACTATGGCTACACCTTC. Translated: CASSLPLDRDYGYTF.

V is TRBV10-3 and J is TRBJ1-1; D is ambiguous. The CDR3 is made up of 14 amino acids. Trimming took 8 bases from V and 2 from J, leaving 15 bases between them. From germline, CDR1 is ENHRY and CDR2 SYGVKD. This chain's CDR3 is CAIGGRKENTEAFF. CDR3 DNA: TGTGCCATCGGCGGGAGGAAGGAAAACACTGAAGCTTTCTTT.

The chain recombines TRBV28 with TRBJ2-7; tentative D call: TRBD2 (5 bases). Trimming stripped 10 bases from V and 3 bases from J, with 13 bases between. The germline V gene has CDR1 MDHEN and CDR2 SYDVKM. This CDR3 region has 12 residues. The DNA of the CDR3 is TGTGCCACAACCGGGATCCTCTACGAGCAGTACTTC. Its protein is CATTGILYEQYF.

The CDR3 is CASSPGQWEKLFF. Here the CDR3 DNA reads TGTGCCAGCAGCCCAGGACAGTGGGAAAAACTGTTTTTT. The chain links TRBV7-9 to TRBJ1-4, with D perhaps TRBD1 (6 bases). Germline values: CDR1 SEHNR, CDR2 FQNEAQ (reference sequence). V was trimmed by 5 bases and J by 8 bases, leaving 12 bases between them. The CDR3 spans 13 residues.

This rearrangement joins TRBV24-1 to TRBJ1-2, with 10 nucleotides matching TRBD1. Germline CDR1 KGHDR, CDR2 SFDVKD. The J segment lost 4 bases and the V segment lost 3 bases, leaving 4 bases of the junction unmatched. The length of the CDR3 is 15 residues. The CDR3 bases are TGTGCCACCAGTGATACACGGGACAGGGGCTATGGCTACACCTTC. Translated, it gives CATSDTRDRGYGYTF.

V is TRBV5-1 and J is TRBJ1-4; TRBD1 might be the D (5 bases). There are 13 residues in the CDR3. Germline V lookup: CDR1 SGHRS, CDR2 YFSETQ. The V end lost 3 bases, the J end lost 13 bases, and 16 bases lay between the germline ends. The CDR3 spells CASSWGGHGGLFF. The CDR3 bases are TGCGCCAGCAGCTGGGGGGGTCATGGAGGACTGTTTTTT.

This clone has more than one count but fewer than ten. In DNA, the CDR3 is TGTGCCAGCAGCTTGGTCGACAGGGGTCGGAACACCGGGGAGCTGTTTTTT. Amino acid sequence: CASSLVDRGRNTGELFF. This chain uses TRBV5-6 with TRBJ2-2; TRBD1 matches at 8 bases. In germline, CDR1 is SGHDT, CDR2 YYEEEE. The ends lost 0 bases at V and 1 base at J; junction bases unmatched: 5. The CDR3 is 17 amino acids.

The CDR3 DNA reads as TGTGCCAGCAGCCAAGATTTTAATGGGGGGAGGGGCTACACCTTC. It specifies CASSQDFNGGRGYTF. This chain uses TRBV4-2 with TRBJ1-2; perhaps TRBD1 as D (5 bases). V gave up 0 bases and J gave up 8 bases, with 16 bases separating them. This CDR3 spans 15 amino acids. Germline V gives CDR1 LGHNA, CDR2 YNFKEQ.

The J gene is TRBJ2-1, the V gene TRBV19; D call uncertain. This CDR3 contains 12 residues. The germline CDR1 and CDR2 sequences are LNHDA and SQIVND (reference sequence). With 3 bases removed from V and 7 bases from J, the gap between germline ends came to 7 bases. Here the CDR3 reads CASSMGLNEQFF. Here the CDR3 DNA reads TGTGCCAGTAGTATGGGCCTAAATGAGCAGTTCTTC.

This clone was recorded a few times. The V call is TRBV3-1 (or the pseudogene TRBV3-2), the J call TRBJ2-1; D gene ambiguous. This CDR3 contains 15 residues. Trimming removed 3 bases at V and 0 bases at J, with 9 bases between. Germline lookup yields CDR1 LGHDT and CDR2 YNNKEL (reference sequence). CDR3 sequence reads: CASSHDLSSYNEQFF. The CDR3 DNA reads TGTGCCAGCAGCCACGACTTGAGCTCCTACAATGAGCAGTTCTTC.

CDR3: CASSPQGLYGYTF. DNA for the CDR3: TGTGCCAGCAGTCCACAGGGCCTCTATGGCTACACCTTC. The chain links TRBV27 to TRBJ1-2, with D tentatively TRBD1 (6 bases). CDR3 length equals 13 residues. Per germline, CDR1 MNHEY and CDR2 SMNVEV (reference sequence). Trimming took off 5 bases at V and 4 bases at J, with 11 bases between the two ends.

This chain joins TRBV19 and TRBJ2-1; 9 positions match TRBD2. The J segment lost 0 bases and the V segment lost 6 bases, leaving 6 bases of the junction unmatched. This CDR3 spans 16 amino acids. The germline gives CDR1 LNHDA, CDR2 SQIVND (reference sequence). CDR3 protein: CASSLSLAGSYNEQFF. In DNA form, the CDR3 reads TGTGCCAGTAGCCTCTCACTAGCGGGCTCCTACAATGAGCAGTTCTTC.